This TCR beta chain was captured by sequencing in a study of T cell changes during pregnancy in multiple sclerosis. Trimming cost V 2 bases and J 4 bases, with 18 bases left between them. The length of the CDR3 is 17 residues. The germline V gene has CDR1 SGHTA and CDR2 FQGNSA. The table lists this clone with a count of one. Repertoires were generated with immunoSEQ multiplex PCR, while TCRdb's copy carries only in-frame clones and drops some. The sample lists 50,000 or so clones; roughly 92% were seen once. The V gene is TRBV7-2, the J gene TRBJ1-5; D is possibly TRBD1 (5 bases). The origin of this receptor is a female donor with multiple sclerosis, enrolled in a pregnancy study. The source was CD4+ T cells from peripheral blood mononuclear cells, collected in the third trimester of pregnancy. CDR3 loop: CASSLFTGGIRNQPQHF. Here the CDR3 DNA reads TGTGCCAGCAGCTTATTCACGGGGGGGATTCGGAATCAGCCCCAGCATTTT.